The clone carrying this T cell receptor (beta chain) has a single count. What it binds is not known. Sequencing followed a ViraFEST assay step that expanded antigen-specific CD4+ T cells with viral peptide pools. Isolation of CD4+ T cells took place after approximately 10 days of culture. Nucleocapsid antibody tests were negative, and the vaccine recipients had no prior SARS-CoV-2 infection. Clones were sequenced by immunoSEQ multiplex PCR, and TCRdb holds only the in-frame ones, with some missing. The table includes approximately 40,000 clones, approximately 70% detected once. The germline V gene encodes CDR1 KGHSH and CDR2 LQKENI. Unmatched junction bases numbered 4, after V lost 0 bases and J lost 7 bases. The CDR3 spans 16 residues. This sample was taken from a study of vaccination effects on CD4 cells after COVID-19. General study results and limits: Common cold coronaviruses were cross-recognized by only 1 of 255 vaccine-induced clones in healthy vaccinees. Both infection-induced and vaccine-induced clones contracted markedly at late post-vaccination timepoints.

The TCR comes from a human donor who received a COVID-19 vaccine. The material was CD4+ T cells from PBMCs cultured with SARS-CoV-2 spike peptides, obtained before COVID-19 vaccination. The genes are TRBV18 and TRBJ2-1; the match to TRBD2 covers 12 bases. The CDR3 region is CASSPPLAGGGNEQFF. CDR3 in DNA: TGTGCCAGCTCACCACCGCTAGCGGGGGGGGGTAATGAGCAGTTCTTC.